These 21 T cell receptor beta chains originate from one sample sequenced in a study of technical replicates of blood from a handful of donors. The repertoire was sequenced with immunoSEQ multiplex PCR; TCRdb's copy has only in-frame clones and lacks some. The repertoire has around 80,000 clones, over 75% of them found once; the top ten carry approximately 0.41%. The sample consisted of T cells isolated from PBMCs. The receptors stem from a human donor in good health.

V and J are TRBV6-5 and TRBJ2-1, with 9 bases identical to TRBD2. Unmatched junction bases numbered 3, after V lost 2 bases and J lost 7 bases. The CDR3 is made up of 14 amino acids. In germline, CDR1 is MNHEY, CDR2 SVGAGI. CDR3: CASSYLAGTNEQFF. The CDR3 nucleotides read TGTGCCAGCAGTTACCTAGCGGGAACAAATGAGCAGTTCTTC.

This chain connects TRBV9 to TRBJ2-3, with 9 bases identical to TRBD2. The CDR3 spans 16 residues. Germline values: CDR1 SGDLS, CDR2 YYNGEE. J gave up 0 bases and V 3 bases, and 5 bases lay outside the gene matches. CDR3 region: CASSGRLADSTDTQYF. The CDR3 nucleotides read TGTGCCAGCAGCGGCCGACTAGCGGATAGCACAGATACGCAGTATTTT.

This clone was detected only a few times. V and J are TRBV7-3 and TRBJ2-7, with 7 bases matching TRBD2. Looked up from germline, CDR1 is SGHTA and CDR2 is FQGTGA. Trimming at V came to 3 bases and at J to 3 bases, leaving 2 bases not matched to a gene. This CDR3 comprises 13 residues. The CDR3 coding sequence is TGTGCCAGCAGCTTCGGACTAGGCTACGAGCAGTACTTC. This codes for CASSFGLGYEQYF.

The table lists this clone with a few counts. The CDR3 sequence is CASGGGQGWTEAFF. The DNA for the CDR3 is TGCGCCAGCGGGGGGGGACAGGGGTGGACTGAAGCTTTCTTT. The chain links TRBV10-2 to TRBJ1-1; 10 bases line up with TRBD1. Germline V gene lookup returns CDR1 WSHSY and CDR2 SAAADI. J gave up 5 bases and V 8 bases, and 8 bases lay outside the gene matches. CDR3 size: 14 residues.

The chain links TRBV7-3 to TRBJ2-3; D ambiguous. Between the trimmed V and J ends, which lost 0 bases and 9 bases, there was a span of 16 bases. Germline V CDR1 and CDR2: SGHTA, FQGTGA. The CDR3 contains 15 residues. CDR3 nucleotide sequence: TGTGCCAGCAGCTTAACGGGCGTGGGCACAGTCACGCAGTATTTT. Its protein is CASSLTGVGTVTQYF.

Details on this clone: The limits of the CDR3 on the DNA are not certain, so only TCRdb's listed CDR3 is given. The gene calls are TRBV21-1 and TRBJ2-7; whether TRBD1, the table's D call, matches the DNA was not checked. TRBV21-1 is described as a pseudogene. The CDR3 is 18 residues long, counting both termini. The chain's CDR3 is CASSKVLYACRISYEQYF.

The chain recombines TRBV10-2 with TRBJ1-1; weak D call: TRBD1 (5 bases). Per germline, CDR1 WSHSY and CDR2 SAAADI. Trimming pared 7 bases from V and 0 bases from J, leaving 9 bases between. CDR3 length: 13 amino acids. The CDR3 sequence: CASTDILNTEAFF. The CDR3 nucleotides read TGCGCCAGCACGGACATATTGAACACTGAAGCTTTCTTT.

This clone has a handful of counts. The rearrangement uses TRBV19 and TRBJ1-1; no clear D. Per germline, CDR1 LNHDA and CDR2 SQIVND (reference sequence). The CDR3 consists of 12 residues. V dropped 5 bases and J dropped 8 bases, with 12 bases sitting between them. As DNA, the CDR3 is TGTGCCAGTAGTCAACGGGGTTACGAAGCTTTCTTT. It yields the protein CASSQRGYEAFF.

The CDR3, as DNA: TGTGCCAGCAGCATAGGGACTAGCTTCTACAATGAGCAGTTCTTC. Protein sequence: CASSIGTSFYNEQFF. The rearrangement links TRBV7-8 to TRBJ2-1; 9 bases are a match to TRBD2. Germline V gene data show CDR1 as SGHVS and CDR2 as FQNEAQ. The CDR3 totals 15 residues. With V trimmed by 5 bases and J by 3 bases, 5 bases remained unmatched.

The J gene is TRBJ2-7, the V gene TRBV29-1, with 9 nucleotides matching TRBD2. Trimming at V came to 2 bases and at J to 2 bases, leaving 4 bases not matched to a gene. CDR1 is SQVTM, CDR2 ANQGSEA, per germline. The CDR3 covers 14 residues. CDR3 amino acids: CSVEMASGTYEQYF. The CDR3 DNA reads TGCAGCGTTGAAATGGCTAGCGGGACCTACGAGCAGTACTTC.

This clone was found once. The CDR3 nucleotides read TGTGCCAGCAGCCATAACCGGGACAACTACGAGCAGTACTTC. This translates into CASSHNRDNYEQYF. The rearrangement uses TRBV5-4 and TRBJ2-7; D is perhaps TRBD1 (6 bases). The CDR3 has 14 residues. Germline V CDR1 and CDR2: SGHNT, YYREEE (reference sequence). V was pared by 4 bases and J by 3 bases, with 14 bases between.

This chain uses TRBV11-3 with TRBJ1-1; TRBD1 matches 7 bases. V dropped 6 bases and J dropped 10; count of bases not matched to a gene: 11. Germline V gene lookup returns CDR1 SGHNT and CDR2 YENEEA. This CDR3 region has 13 residues. CDR3 amino acids: CASSYIDRVGAFF. DNA for the CDR3: TGTGCCAGCAGTTATATTGACAGGGTGGGAGCTTTCTTT.

This clone showed up just once. J is TRBJ2-3 and V is TRBV7-2; D is perhaps TRBD1 (6 bases). Germline values: CDR1 SGHTA, CDR2 FQGNSA. The CDR3 extends over 16 amino acids. Trimming took off 1 base at V and 2 bases at J, with 13 bases between the two ends. This CDR3 reads CASSLEGGELTDTQYF. The CDR3 nucleotides read TGTGCCAGCAGCTTAGAAGGGGGAGAGCTCACAGATACGCAGTATTTT.

V and J are TRBV27 and TRBJ2-6; 9 bases line up with TRBD1. V lost 5 bases to trimming and J lost 0 bases; unmatched junction nucleotides: 14. This CDR3 spans 20 amino acids. Germline-derived CDR1 and CDR2 are MNHEY and SMNVEV (reference sequence). The DNA of the CDR3 is TGTGCCAGCAGTCCGGGACAGGGCTCCCCCTCAATCTCTGGGGCCAACGTCCTGACTTTC. Translated: CASSPGQGSPSISGANVLTF.

A single count supports this clone. The gene calls are TRBV7-9 and TRBJ2-5; 7 positions match TRBD2. Per the germline V gene, CDR1 is SEHNR and CDR2 is FQNEAQ (reference sequence). CDR3 length: 17 residues. V shed 1 base, J shed 4 bases, and the junction held 12 bases outside the gene matches. This CDR3 reads CASSLGSFGGRVETQYF. In DNA, the CDR3 is TGTGCCAGCAGCTTAGGATCCTTTGGCGGGAGAGTAGAGACCCAGTACTTC.

This clone has only a few counts. V is TRBV28 and J is TRBJ1-5, with 7 bases that match TRBD1. The CDR3 covers 14 residues. Germline CDR1 is MDHEN and CDR2 is SYDVKM. The V gene end was trimmed by 6 bases and the J gene end by 6 bases; junction bases not matched to a gene: 8. For the CDR3, the DNA is TGTGCCAGCAGAGATGGGACAGTCGGTCAGCCCCAGCATTTT. Translated: CASRDGTVGQPQHF.

V usage is TRBV28 and J usage is TRBJ2-7; 8 bases are shared with TRBD1. This CDR3 is built from 14 residues. Germline V gene lookup returns CDR1 MDHEN and CDR2 SYDVKM. The V gene end was trimmed by 6 bases and the J gene end by 4 bases; junction bases not matched to a gene: 8. The CDR3 sequence: CASSEDRESYEQYF. In DNA form, the CDR3 reads TGTGCCAGCAGCGAGGACAGGGAGTCGTACGAGCAGTACTTC.

V gene TRBV19 combines with J gene TRBJ2-2; 12 bases line up with TRBD1. The CDR3 totals 17 residues. Germline CDR1 is LNHDA and CDR2 is SQIVND (reference sequence). J gave up 7 bases and V 4 bases, and 10 bases lay outside the gene matches. The CDR3 region is CASSTTGTGGLIGELFF. In DNA, the CDR3 is TGTGCCAGTAGTACAACCGGGACAGGGGGCTTGATCGGGGAGCTGTTTTTT. Using reference TRBV19 and TRBJ2-2 for the parts outside the CDR3, the full variable domain is DGGITQSPKYLFRKEGQNVTLSCEQNLNHDAMYWYRQDPGQGLRLIYYSQIVNDFQKGDIAEGYSVSREKKESFPLTVTSAQKNPTAFYLCASSTTGTGGLIGELFFGEGSRLTVL.

V and J are TRBV2 and TRBJ2-7; D is possibly TRBD1 (6 bases). Trimming shortened V by 6 bases and J by 0 bases, and 9 bases separated the two germline ends. The CDR3 is made up of 13 amino acids. Germline V gene sequence: CDR1 SNHLY, CDR2 FYNNEI. The CDR3 loop reads CASSEDSSYEQYF. The CDR3 DNA reads as TGTGCCAGCAGCGAGGACAGCTCCTACGAGCAGTACTTC.

This clone was observed a few times. The chain has TRBV30 and TRBJ1-1; 7 bases are a match to TRBD1. Germline V gene data show CDR1 as GTSNPN and CDR2 as SVGIG (reference sequence). The V and J ends lost 6 bases and 7 bases, in that order; junction bases with no gene match: 5. CDR3 length: 11 residues. DNA of the CDR3: TGTGCCTGTGGACAGGTAAATGAAGCTTTCTTT. Its protein product is CACGQVNEAFF.

This rearrangement joins TRBV10-2 to TRBJ2-7; 10 positions match TRBD2. Trimming removed 6 bases from V and 7 bases from J; junction bases left unmatched: 9. Germline lookup yields CDR1 WSHSY and CDR2 SAAADI. The CDR3 runs to 14 residues. The CDR3 reads CASSPSGGWDEQYF. CDR3 DNA sequence: TGCGCCAGCAGCCCTAGCGGGGGCTGGGATGAGCAGTACTTC.